This TCR beta chain emerged from a study of human T cells and chemical hapten exposure. On the study more broadly: Per-sample TCR yield variation was attributed mainly to small pooled library volume differences.

This clonotype came up a few times. MiXCR, run by TCRdb on the RACE reads, gives a single entry per CDR3 protein. The table shows some 170,000 distinct CDR3 sequences, with around 22% occurring only once. The germline V gene encodes CDR1 MNHEY and CDR2 SVGEGT. The V gene end was trimmed by 6 bases and the J gene end by 8 bases; junction bases not matched to a gene: 19. The CDR3 is 18 residues long. Time point specified: patch test 1, 2 weeks after DPC sensitization. Treatment denoted: therapeutic diphenylcyclopropenone sensitization with weekly scalp DPC. The clonotype was recovered from a woman in her 50s with alopecia areata. Some clones in this sample may be carry-over from other donors' samples. The sequences come from whole blood, collected in connection with sensitization to the hapten diphenylcyclopropenone (DPC). The chain employs TRBV6-2 or TRBV6-3 and TRBJ2-1; TRBD2 aligns across 10 bases. This CDR3 reads CASRGVGTSGKRLYEQFF. As DNA, the CDR3 is TGTGCCAGCAGGGGGGTCGGTACTAGCGGGAAAAGGTTGTATGAGCAGTTCTTC.